The 18 T cell receptor beta chains listed next were all sequenced from one sample in a study of Graves' ophthalmopathy and Graves' hyperthyroidism. Amplified material comprised TCR beta CDR3 regions derived from RNA transcripts. Second-round multiplex PCR came after a first-round RT-PCR that employed HTBI primers. TCRdb used MiXCR to reprocess the multiplex PCR reads, holding one entry per CDR3 protein. The sample contains 200,000 to 300,000 distinct CDR3 sequences, about 46% of which appear only once. The sample comprised peripheral blood. The source of these receptors is an adult man with Graves' ophthalmopathy.

This clonotype was seen only a few times. This rearrangement joins TRBV19 to TRBJ1-1; no reliable D call. Germline V lookup: CDR1 LNHDA, CDR2 SQIVND (reference sequence). V shed 1 base and J shed 1 base, with 7 bases lying between them. The CDR3 is made up of 14 amino acids. CDR3 sequence reads: CASSIVGRNTEAFF. The DNA of the CDR3 is TGTGCCAGTAGTATAGTCGGCAGGAACACTGAAGCTTTCTTT.

This clonotype came up many times. One end of the junction does not line up with germline, which may come from a read error. J is TRBJ2-7 and V is TRBV5-1, with a possible D match to TRBD1 (6 bases). The CDR3 contains 12 residues. The germline gives CDR1 SGHRS, CDR2 YFSETQ. CDR3 in amino acids: CASSLGGYEQYF. CDR3 in DNA: TGTGCCAGCAGTTTAGGGGGATACGAGCAGTACTTC.

This clonotype has a count of ten or more. V usage is TRBV7-8 and J usage is TRBJ2-5; tentative D call: TRBD1 (5 bases). From germline, CDR1 is SGHVS and CDR2 FQNEAQ. Trimming took off 1 base at V and 2 bases at J, with 8 bases between the two ends. The CDR3 contains 14 residues. For the CDR3, the DNA is TGTGCCAGCAGCTTAGTTCGACAGCAAGAGACCCAGTACTTC. This sequence encodes CASSLVRQQETQYF.

The chain is built from TRBV20-1 and TRBJ1-1; tentative D call: TRBD1 (6 bases). Germline CDR1 reads DFQATT; CDR2 reads SNEGSKA (reference sequence). Trimming took 3 bases from V and 1 from J, leaving 9 bases between them. This CDR3 region has 13 residues. The chain's CDR3 is CSASTRGNTEAFF. The CDR3 DNA reads TGCAGTGCTAGTACCAGGGGGAACACTGAAGCTTTCTTT.

For the CDR3, the DNA is TGTGCCAGCAGCCCCGTAGCGGGCATCCAAGAGACCCAGTACTTC. Translation gives CASSPVAGIQETQYF. This chain uses TRBV7-9 with TRBJ2-5; 7 bases agree with TRBD2. Germline V gene sequence: CDR1 SEHNR, CDR2 FQNEAQ (reference sequence). V dropped 5 bases and J dropped 1; count of bases not matched to a gene: 7. The CDR3 is 15 residues long.

This chain connects TRBV28 to TRBJ1-1; 7 bases fit TRBD1. J was trimmed by 5 bases and V by 7 bases; bases with no gene match: 7. The CDR3 sequence is 13 residues long. The germline CDR1 and CDR2 sequences are MDHEN and SYDVKM. CDR3 amino acids: CASTVQGRTEAFF. The DNA for the CDR3 is TGTGCCAGCACCGTACAGGGGAGAACTGAAGCTTTCTTT.

The rearrangement uses TRBV6-2 or TRBV6-3 and TRBJ1-1; possible D gene TRBD1, 5 bases. Trimming removed 5 bases from V and 9 bases from J, with 22 bases in between. The CDR3 is 15 residues long. From germline, CDR1 is MNHEY and CDR2 SVGEGT. This chain's CDR3 is CASSEPGTPASKAFF. For the CDR3, the DNA is TGTGCCAGCAGTGAGCCGGGGACCCCGGCATCCAAAGCTTTCTTT.

V and J are TRBV11-2 and TRBJ1-2; possibly TRBD1 for D (6 bases). The CDR3 extends over 15 amino acids. V gave up 0 bases and J gave up 7 bases, with 15 bases separating them. Germline assignment: CDR1 SGHAT and CDR2 FQNNGV. The CDR3, as DNA: TGTGCCAGCAGCTTAGAGGTCCGGGGGCGCCTTGGCTACACCTTC. Residues: CASSLEVRGRLGYTF.

This clonotype was found a few times. The chain uses TRBV6-2 or TRBV6-3 and TRBJ1-2, with 7 bases lining up with TRBD1. Germline V gene lookup returns CDR1 MNHEY and CDR2 SVGEGT. With 5 bases clipped from V and 6 bases from J, the junction kept 9 bases outside the gene matches. The CDR3 runs to 14 residues. The CDR3 DNA reads TGTGCCAGCAGTCTCCGACAGGGTCGGGATGGCTACACCTTC. Amino acid sequence: CASSLRQGRDGYTF.

This clonotype was seen a few times. This rearrangement joins TRBV2 to TRBJ1-1; tentatively, D is TRBD1 (6 bases). This CDR3 contains 16 residues. Germline CDR1 is SNHLY and CDR2 is FYNNEI. Trimming stripped 5 bases from V and 4 bases from J, with 20 bases between. CDR3 DNA sequence: TGTGCCAGCAGTTTCGGGACACCCAGACGGAGCACTGAAGCTTTCTTT. This gives the protein CASSFGTPRRSTEAFF.

The rearrangement joins TRBV15 to TRBJ1-2; possibly TRBD1 for D (6 bases). The V end was cut by 0 bases, the J end by 2 bases, with 13 bases between. This CDR3 is built from 16 residues. CDR1 LNHNV and CDR2 YYDKDF come from the germline V gene (reference sequence). CDR3 DNA: TGTGCCACCAGCAGAGAGGCCGGGACACTCAACTATGGCTACACCTTC. Its translation is CATSREAGTLNYGYTF.

This clonotype showed up just a few times. This rearrangement joins TRBV27 to TRBJ1-2; perhaps TRBD1 as D (6 bases). CDR3 size: 14 residues. Germline V gene sequence: CDR1 MNHEY, CDR2 SMNVEV (reference sequence). The V and J ends lost 6 bases and 2 bases respectively, with 13 bases between them. The CDR3 DNA reads as TGTGCCAGCAGGCTATTGGGACAAAACTATGGCTACACCTTC. Translation: CASRLLGQNYGYTF.

J is TRBJ2-5 and V is TRBV19; the match to TRBD2 covers 7 bases. This CDR3 has 14 amino acids. Germline V gene data show CDR1 as LNHDA and CDR2 as SQIVND (reference sequence). Trimming removed 3 bases from V and 3 bases from J; junction bases left unmatched: 4. This CDR3 is CASSMLLAEETQYF. The CDR3, as DNA: TGTGCCAGTAGTATGCTTCTAGCGGAAGAGACCCAGTACTTC.

In this sample, this clonotype turned up once. The gene calls are TRBV7-2 and TRBJ2-2; 8 nucleotides line up with TRBD1. The CDR3 consists of 17 residues. In germline, CDR1 is SGHTA, CDR2 FQGNSA. V dropped 5 bases and J dropped 6; count of bases not matched to a gene: 14. The DNA for the CDR3 is TGTGCCAGCAGCACATCCGGACAGGGTAGGGGTGCCGGGGAGCTGTTTTTT. Translated: CASSTSGQGRGAGELFF.

This clonotype appeared a few times. DNA of the CDR3: TGTGCCAGCAGCCCACGTAACTATGGCTACACCTTC. Translating it yields CASSPRNYGYTF. The chain links TRBV3-1 to TRBJ1-2; D is ambiguous. Germline CDR1 LGHDT, CDR2 YNNKEL (reference sequence). This CDR3 is built from 12 residues. Trimming stripped 4 bases from V and 1 base from J, with 4 bases between.

The chain has TRBV6-2 or TRBV6-3 and TRBJ1-1; D may be TRBD1 (6 bases). This CDR3 contains 13 residues. The V end lost 5 bases, the J end lost 6 bases, and 13 bases lay between the germline ends. CDR1 is MNHEY, CDR2 SVGEGT, per germline. The CDR3 nucleotides read TGTGCCAGCAGTCTTGCCCAGGGGTCTGAAGCTTTCTTT. Residues: CASSLAQGSEAFF.

This clonotype has only a few counts. The rearrangement joins TRBV10-3 to TRBJ2-2; no firm D call. Germline CDR1 and CDR2: ENHRY and SYGVKD. CDR3 length: 13 residues. V dropped 2 bases and J dropped 6 bases, with 7 bases sitting between them. As DNA, the CDR3 is TGTGCCATCAGTGAGAGGGCCCCCGGGGAGCTGTTTTTT. Its translation is CAISERAPGELFF.

This chain uses TRBV24-1 with TRBJ2-7; D tentatively fits TRBD1 or TRBD2 (5 bases each). This CDR3 comprises 15 residues. The germline gives CDR1 KGHDR, CDR2 SFDVKD. V lost 6 bases and J lost 3, with 17 bases in between. The CDR3 here is CATSSVGAGHYEQYF. The CDR3 DNA reads as TGTGCCACCAGTTCGGTCGGGGCCGGGCACTACGAGCAGTACTTC.